The source of this TCR beta chain is a study of blood T cell repertoires in COVID-19. The overall study: Collection of acute and convalescent COVID-19 samples took place in the United States, Italy and Spain. Nucleic acid was either cDNA or gDNA, and it came from T cells, B-cell-depleted T cells, or PBMCs.

This CDR3 is built from 15 residues. Looked up from germline, CDR1 is WSHSY and CDR2 is SAAADI. V shed 1 base and J 6 bases; nucleotides not matched to a gene: 4. TCRdb keeps only in-frame clones here, not all; method: immunoSEQ multiplex PCR. The table lists about 280,000 clones, around nine tenths of them singletons. Material for sequencing was peripheral blood. This TCR was sampled from a woman aged 25-40 years with COVID-19, enrolled during active disease. The V gene is TRBV10-2, the J gene TRBJ2-1, with TRBD2 matching 9 bases. In DNA form, the CDR3 reads TGCGCCAGCAGTGAGTTGAGCGGGAGGCTCAATGAGCAGTTCTTC. It translates to CASSELSGRLNEQFF.